This is a list of T cell receptor beta chains from one sample in a study of blood T cell repertoires in COVID-19. TCRdb keeps only in-frame clones here, not all; method: immunoSEQ multiplex PCR. This sample has about 61,000 clones, with 70% to 90% found just once. Sequencing input: peripheral blood. Receptor source: a woman aged 80 or over with active COVID-19. Both conserved end residues are part of each CDR3. The D gene is left open where the match is weak. Part of the rows lack a size; the others show once, few, many or a class for expanded clones.

TGTGCCAGCAGTTACTCGATGGGCAGGAACACCGGGGAGCTGTTTTTT,CASSYSMGRNTGELFF,medium-sized,NA,TRBV6-5,TRBJ2-2
TGTGCCAGCAGTCTCCAATCGGGTGGGTCGGGCTACACCTTC,CASSLQSGGSGYTF,NA,NA,TRBV3-1/TRBV3-2,TRBJ1-2
TGTGCCAGCAGCACAAGACTGGGGACCCAGTACTTC,CASSTRLGTQYF,NA,NA,TRBV11-3,TRBJ2-5
TGTGCCAGCAGCCGTAGCGGGGGGGCCTACAATGAGCAGTTCTTC,CASSRSGGAYNEQFF,NA,TRBD2,TRBV28,TRBJ2-1
TGCGCCAGCAGCCGCCCCCGGGGCGGGGGGCAGATAGATACGCAGTATTTT,CASSRPRGGGQIDTQYF,once,TRBD2,TRBV4-1,TRBJ2-3
TGCGCCAGCAGCACCCGGGACAGGGCCTACGAGCAGTACTTC,CASSTRDRAYEQYF,few,TRBD1,TRBV4-1,TRBJ2-7
TGTGCCAGCAGCAACCTAGCGGGGGGGCCAGTTCTCCCAGATACGCAGTATTTT,CASSNLAGGPVLPDTQYF,NA,TRBD2,TRBV7-3,TRBJ2-3
TGTGCCAGCAGCTTAGTTGGCAGGGGGCCCTACGAGCAGTACTTC,CASSLVGRGPYEQYF,NA,TRBD1,TRBV7-8,TRBJ2-7
TGTGCCAGTAGTATTTCGACAGGGGTGTTCAATGAGCAGTTCTTC,CASSISTGVFNEQFF,NA,TRBD1,TRBV19,TRBJ2-1
TGCGCCAGCAGCGAGGGGACACACAACACTGAAGCTTTCTTT,CASSEGTHNTEAFF,NA,NA,TRBV5-1,TRBJ1-1
TGCGCCAGCAGCTTGGGGGGGACAGGTCCGACCGGGGAGCTGTTTTTT,CASSLGGTGPTGELFF,NA,TRBD1,TRBV5-1,TRBJ2-2
TGTGCCATCAGTGAGGTGGGGAGGACAGGGGCAGGTGGAGAGACCCAGTACTTC,CAISEVGRTGAGGETQYF,NA,TRBD1,TRBV10-3,TRBJ2-5
TGTGCCAGCAGCTTTCAGGACAGACAAGAGACCCAGTACTTC,CASSFQDRQETQYF,NA,NA,TRBV5-6,TRBJ2-5
TGCAGTGCTAGTTCGCAGGACAGGGGTTACGAGCAGTACTTC,CSASSQDRGYEQYF,NA,TRBD1,TRBV20-1,TRBJ2-7
TGTGCCAGCAGCATGGGACTAGCGGGGGGGATAAAAGAGACCCAGTACTTC,CASSMGLAGGIKETQYF,NA,TRBD2,TRBV7-3,TRBJ2-5
TGTGCCAGCAGCCAAGGGGGGGGTACCGAGTGGCATGAGCAGTTCTTC,CASSQGGGTEWHEQFF,NA,TRBD2,TRBV14,TRBJ2-1
TGTGCCAGCAGTTTAGAAACAGGGGGCATCCTCCACACCGGGGAGCTGTTTTTT,CASSLETGGILHTGELFF,NA,TRBD1,TRBV28,TRBJ2-2
TGTGCCACCCTAGATTGGGGCGGGAACACTGAAGCTTTCTTT,CATLDWGGNTEAFF,NA,NA,TRBV10-3,TRBJ1-1
TGTGCCTGGAGCAGGGGTCACTCTGGAAACACCATATATTTT,CAWSRGHSGNTIYF,NA,NA,TRBV30,TRBJ1-3
TGTGCCAGCAGCTTGAGCGGGGGGTCCCACAATGAGCAGTTCTTC,CASSLSGGSHNEQFF,NA,TRBD2,TRBV11-3,TRBJ2-1
TGTGCCAGCAGCTCGGGACTAGCGGGGGAACACTCCTACAATGAGCAGTTCTTC,CASSSGLAGEHSYNEQFF,NA,TRBD2,TRBV9,TRBJ2-1
TGTGCCAGCAGCTTGACGGGAACTAATGAAAAACTGTTTTTT,CASSLTGTNEKLFF,NA,NA,TRBV5-5,TRBJ1-4
TGTGCTAGTGGTTTGCGGGGGGGATACTACAATGAGCAGTTCTTC,CASGLRGGYYNEQFF,NA,TRBD2,TRBV12-5,TRBJ2-1
TGTGCCAGCAGCTTGGCCGGGAAGGGCGAGCAGTACTTC,CASSLAGKGEQYF,few,NA,TRBV5-5,TRBJ2-7
TGTGCCAGCAGCTTAGGGGGGGGAGAGACCCAGTACTTC,CASSLGGGETQYF,NA,TRBD2,TRBV11-2,TRBJ2-5
TGTGCCAGCAGGGCGGCCGCAGCCAAAAACATTCAGTACTTC,CASRAAAAKNIQYF,NA,NA,TRBV6-5,TRBJ2-4
TGTGCCAGCAGCTCCGTCCGGCTTGGAGGGGCAGATACGCAGTATTTT,CASSSVRLGGADTQYF,NA,NA,TRBV7-6,TRBJ2-3
TGTGCCAGCAGTCACCTCGAGCGGGGGGATAATGAGCAGTTCTTC,CASSHLERGDNEQFF,NA,TRBD2,TRBV7-3,TRBJ2-1
TGTGCCTGGAGTGTACAGACAAATCAGCCCCAGCATTTT,CAWSVQTNQPQHF,NA,NA,TRBV30,TRBJ1-5